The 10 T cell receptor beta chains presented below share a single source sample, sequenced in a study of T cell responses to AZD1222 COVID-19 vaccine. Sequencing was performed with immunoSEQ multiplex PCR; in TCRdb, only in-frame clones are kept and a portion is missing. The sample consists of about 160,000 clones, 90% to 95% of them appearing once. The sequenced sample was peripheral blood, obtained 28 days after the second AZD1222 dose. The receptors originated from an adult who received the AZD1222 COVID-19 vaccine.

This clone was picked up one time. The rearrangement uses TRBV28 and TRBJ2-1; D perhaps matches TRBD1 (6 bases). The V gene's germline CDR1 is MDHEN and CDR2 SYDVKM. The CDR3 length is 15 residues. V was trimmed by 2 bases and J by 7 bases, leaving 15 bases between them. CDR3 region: CASSLGGERRNEQFF. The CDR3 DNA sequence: TGTGCCAGCAGTTTAGGGGGCGAAAGGAGAAATGAGCAGTTCTTC. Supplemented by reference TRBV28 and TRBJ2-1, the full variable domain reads DVKVTQSSRYLVKRTGEKVFLECVQDMDHENMFWYRQDPGLGLRLIYFSYDVKMKEKGDIPEGYSVSREKKERFSLILESASTNQTSMYLCASSLGGERRNEQFFGPGTRLTVL.

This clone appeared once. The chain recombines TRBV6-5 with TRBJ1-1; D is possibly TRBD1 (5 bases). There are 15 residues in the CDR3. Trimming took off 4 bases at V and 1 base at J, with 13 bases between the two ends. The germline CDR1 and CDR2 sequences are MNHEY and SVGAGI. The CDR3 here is CASSSAGSGNTEAFF. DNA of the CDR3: TGTGCCAGCAGTTCTGCAGGGTCGGGGAACACTGAAGCTTTCTTT.

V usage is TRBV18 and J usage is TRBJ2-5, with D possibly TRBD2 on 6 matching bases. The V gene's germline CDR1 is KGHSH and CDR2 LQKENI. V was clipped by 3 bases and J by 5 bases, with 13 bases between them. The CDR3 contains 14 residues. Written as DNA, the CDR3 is TGTGCCAGCTCACCTCGGCTAGCGTTGGAGACCCAGTACTTC. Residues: CASSPRLALETQYF.

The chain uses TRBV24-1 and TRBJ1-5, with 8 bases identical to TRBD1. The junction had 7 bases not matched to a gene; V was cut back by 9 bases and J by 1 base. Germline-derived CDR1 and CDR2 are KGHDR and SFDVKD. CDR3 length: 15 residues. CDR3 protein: CATSAGGPSNQPQHF. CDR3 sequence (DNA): TGTGCCACCTCCGCAGGGGGCCCGAGCAATCAGCCCCAGCATTTT.

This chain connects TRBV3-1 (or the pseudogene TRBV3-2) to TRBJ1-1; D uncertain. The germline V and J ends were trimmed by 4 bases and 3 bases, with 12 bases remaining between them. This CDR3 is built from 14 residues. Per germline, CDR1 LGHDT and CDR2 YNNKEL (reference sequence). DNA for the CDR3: TGTGCCAGCAGCCCTACGGGCAGCTACACTGAAGCTTTCTTT. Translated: CASSPTGSYTEAFF.

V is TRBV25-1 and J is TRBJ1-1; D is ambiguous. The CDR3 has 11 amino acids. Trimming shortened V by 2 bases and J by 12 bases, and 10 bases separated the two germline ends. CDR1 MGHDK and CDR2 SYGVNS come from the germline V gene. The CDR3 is CASSEGRVPFF. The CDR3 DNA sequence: TGTGCCAGCAGTGAAGGAAGGGTGCCTTTCTTT.

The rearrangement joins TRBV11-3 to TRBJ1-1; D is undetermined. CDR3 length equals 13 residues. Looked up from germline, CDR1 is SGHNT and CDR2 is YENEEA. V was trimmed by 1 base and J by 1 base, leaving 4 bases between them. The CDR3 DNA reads TGTGCCAGCAGCTTAGCAGAGAACACTGAAGCTTTCTTT. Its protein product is CASSLAENTEAFF.

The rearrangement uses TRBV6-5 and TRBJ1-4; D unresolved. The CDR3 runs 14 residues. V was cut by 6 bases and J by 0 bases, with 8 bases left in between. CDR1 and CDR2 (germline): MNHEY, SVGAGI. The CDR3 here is CASRRPATNEKLFF. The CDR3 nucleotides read TGTGCCAGCAGGCGACCCGCAACTAATGAAAAACTGTTTTTT.

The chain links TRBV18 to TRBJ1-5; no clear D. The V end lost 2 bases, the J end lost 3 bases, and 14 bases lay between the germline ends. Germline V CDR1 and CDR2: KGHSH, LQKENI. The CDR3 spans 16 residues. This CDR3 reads CASSPNSRASNQPQHF. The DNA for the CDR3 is TGTGCCAGCTCACCAAATTCGAGGGCGTCCAATCAGCCCCAGCATTTT. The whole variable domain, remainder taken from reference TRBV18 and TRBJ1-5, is NAGVMQNPRHLVRRRGQEARLRCSPMKGHSHVYWYRQLPEEGLKFMVYLQKENIIDESGMPKERFSAEFPKEGPSILRIQQVVRGDSAAYFCASSPNSRASNQPQHFGDGTRLSIL.

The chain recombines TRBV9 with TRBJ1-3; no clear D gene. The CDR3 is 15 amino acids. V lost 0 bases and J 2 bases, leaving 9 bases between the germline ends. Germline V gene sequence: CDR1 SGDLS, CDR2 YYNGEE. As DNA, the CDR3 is TGTGCCAGCAGCGTAGGTTACAAGCCTGGAAACACCATATATTTT. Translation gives CASSVGYKPGNTIYF.